Below, 3 T cell receptor beta chains from the same sample are listed, as sequenced in a study of OX40 agonist ivuxolimab in advanced cancers. Method: immunoSEQ multiplex PCR; TCRdb's copy keeps in-frame clones and lacks some. The top ten hold roughly 1.2% of the sample, which has 100,000 to 140,000 clones, around 90% seen once. The source was CD4+ or CD8+ T cells sorted from blood, collected in a trial of the OX40 agonist ivuxolimab. These receptors were taken from an adult with an advanced solid tumor such as melanoma, head and neck, liver or kidney cancer.

This clone was detected a few times. The chain has TRBV7-9 and TRBJ2-3; 7 nucleotides align to TRBD2. The CDR3 consists of 15 residues. V dropped 2 bases and J dropped 2; count of bases not matched to a gene: 4. From germline, CDR1 is SEHNR and CDR2 FQNEAQ (reference sequence). The CDR3 region has the DNA TGTGCCAGCAGCTTATATGCGGGAGCCACAGATACGCAGTATTTT. It encodes CASSLYAGATDTQYF.

V and J are TRBV7-2 and TRBJ2-7; D may be TRBD1 or TRBD2 (5 bases each). The CDR3 runs 16 residues. Germline V gene data show CDR1 as SGHTA and CDR2 as FQGNSA. Between the trimmed V and J ends, which lost 3 bases and 4 bases, there was a span of 19 bases. The CDR3 nucleotides are TGTGCCAGCAGCTTGAACCCCTGGGACCGGGCGTACGAGCAGTACTTC. It is translated as CASSLNPWDRAYEQYF.

This chain joins TRBV11-3 and TRBJ2-2; D gene uncertain. The germline V gene encodes CDR1 SGHNT and CDR2 YENEEA. Trimming left V 4 bases short and J 3 bases short, with 6 bases between. This CDR3 spans 13 amino acids. The CDR3 DNA follows: TGTGCCAGCAGCTCCTGGGACACCGGGGAGCTGTTTTTT. This translates into CASSSWDTGELFF.